The present T cell receptor (beta chain) was sequenced within a study of blood T cell repertoires in COVID-19. Study at large: T cells, B-cell-depleted T cells, or PBMCs provided the cDNA or gDNA that served as material.

This CDR3 has 15 amino acids. Per the germline V gene, CDR1 is LNHDA and CDR2 is SQIVND (reference sequence). V shed 5 bases, J shed 4 bases, and the junction held 8 bases outside the gene matches. Data came from immunoSEQ multiplex PCR; TCRdb stores just in-frame clones and leaves some out. Here the sample spans roughly 350,000 clones, about nine tenths being singletons. Those enrolled in Seattle joined during active infection and were followed longitudinally afterward. This receptor was identified in a woman between 45 and 60 years old with COVID-19, enrolled during active disease. The chain uses TRBV19 and TRBJ1-1; TRBD1 aligns across 9 bases. Sample: peripheral blood. The CDR3 here is CASSLTGTGFTEAFF. The DNA of the CDR3 is TGTGCCAGTAGTCTCACCGGGACAGGGTTCACTGAAGCTTTCTTT.